This T cell receptor beta chain originates from a study of Graves' ophthalmopathy and Graves' hyperthyroidism. Study-level points and caveats: In blood appeared most of the expanded thyroid clonotypes whose frequency exceeded 0.001. Stable hyperthyroidism and ophthalmopathy were told apart by a 13-signature model, which achieved 85% to 90% sensitivity and around 77% specificity.

Amplified material comprised TCR beta CDR3 regions derived from RNA transcripts. Amplification began with first-round RT-PCR using HTBI primers, then second-round multiplex PCR was performed. TCRdb re-called the multiplex PCR reads with MiXCR, one entry per CDR3 protein. The sample includes about half a million distinct CDR3 sequences, approximately 15% of them seen just once. This clonotype is a singleton in its sample. Its antigen is still unknown. The study enrolled ophthalmopathy donors with moderate-to-severe activity, CAS ≥3, NOSPECS ≥4 and duration under 3 months. Fresh peripheral blood, around 10 ml, was the PBMC source. This clonotype was obtained from a woman in her twenties or thirties with Graves' ophthalmopathy. The source material was blood.

CDR3 amino acids: CASTFGSPETQYF. CDR3 bases: TGTGCCAGCACTTTCGGAAGCCCCGAGACCCAGTACTTC. The chain carries TRBV28 and TRBJ2-5; D is unclear. The CDR3 extends over 13 amino acids. The germline gives CDR1 MDHEN, CDR2 SYDVKM. V lost 7 bases and J lost 5, with 14 bases in between.